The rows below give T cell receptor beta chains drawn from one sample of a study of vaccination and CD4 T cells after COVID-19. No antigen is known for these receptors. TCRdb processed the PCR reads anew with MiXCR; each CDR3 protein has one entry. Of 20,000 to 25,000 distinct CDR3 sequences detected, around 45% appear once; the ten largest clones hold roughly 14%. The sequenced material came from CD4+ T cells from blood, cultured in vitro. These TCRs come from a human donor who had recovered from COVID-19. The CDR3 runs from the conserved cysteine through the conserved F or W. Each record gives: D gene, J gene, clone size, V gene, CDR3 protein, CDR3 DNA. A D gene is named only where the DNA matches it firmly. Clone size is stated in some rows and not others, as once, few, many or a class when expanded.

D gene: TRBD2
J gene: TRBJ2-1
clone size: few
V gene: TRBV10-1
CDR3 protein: CASSGPASGSPGLPYNEQFF
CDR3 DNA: TGCGCCAGCAGTGGCCCGGCTAGCGGGAGTCCCGGGCTCCCCTACAATGAGCAGTTCTTC

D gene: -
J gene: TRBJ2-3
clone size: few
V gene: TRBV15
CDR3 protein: CATSRLRTDTQYF
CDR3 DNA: TGTGCCACCAGCAGATTACGCACAGATACGCAGTATTTT

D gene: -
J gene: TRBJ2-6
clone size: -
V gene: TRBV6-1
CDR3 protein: CASRVISGANVLTF
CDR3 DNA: TGTGCCAGCAGGGTTATCTCTGGGGCCAACGTCCTGACTTTC

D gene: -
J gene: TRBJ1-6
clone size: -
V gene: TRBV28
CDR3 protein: CASSLFGPKRDSPLHF
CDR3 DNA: TGTGCCAGCAGTTTATTTGGGCCTAAGAGGGATTCACCCCTCCACTTT

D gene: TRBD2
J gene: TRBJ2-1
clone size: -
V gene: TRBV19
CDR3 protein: CASSIAAGGSYNEQFF
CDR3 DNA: TGTGCCAGTAGTATAGCAGCGGGGGGATCCTACAATGAGCAGTTCTTC

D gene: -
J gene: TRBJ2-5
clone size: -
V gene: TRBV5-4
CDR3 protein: CASSPLTGLETQYF
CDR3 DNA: TGTGCCAGCAGCCCTCTAACAGGGCTAGAGACCCAGTACTTC

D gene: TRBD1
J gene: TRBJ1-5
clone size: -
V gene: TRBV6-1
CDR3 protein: CASTPRADRGYSNQPQHF
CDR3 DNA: TGTGCCAGCACCCCCAGGGCAGACAGGGGTTATAGCAATCAGCCCCAGCATTTT

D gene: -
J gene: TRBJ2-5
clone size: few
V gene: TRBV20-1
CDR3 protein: CSAWDTQAETQYF
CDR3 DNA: TGCAGTGCTTGGGACACCCAGGCGGAGACCCAGTACTTC

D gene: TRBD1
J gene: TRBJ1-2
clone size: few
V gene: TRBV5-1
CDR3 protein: CASSLGTGSNYGYTF
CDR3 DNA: TGCGCCAGCAGCTTGGGGACAGGATCAAACTATGGCTACACCTTC

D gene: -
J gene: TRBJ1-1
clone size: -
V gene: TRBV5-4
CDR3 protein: CASSLVTALNTEAFF
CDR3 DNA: TGTGCCAGCAGCTTGGTTACGGCTCTGAACACTGAAGCTTTCTTT

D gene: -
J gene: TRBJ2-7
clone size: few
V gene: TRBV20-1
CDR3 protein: CSARLGHSSSYEQYF
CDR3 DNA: TGCAGTGCTAGACTGGGACATTCGTCATCCTACGAGCAGTACTTC

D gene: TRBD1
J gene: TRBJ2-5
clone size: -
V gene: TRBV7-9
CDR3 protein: CASSATGTRLQETQYF
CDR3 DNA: TGTGCCAGCAGCGCGACAGGGACACGACTCCAAGAGACCCAGTACTTC

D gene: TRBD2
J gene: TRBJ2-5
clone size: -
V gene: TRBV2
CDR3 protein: CASNKAGQETQYF
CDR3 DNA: TGTGCCAGCAACAAAGCGGGGCAAGAGACCCAGTACTTC

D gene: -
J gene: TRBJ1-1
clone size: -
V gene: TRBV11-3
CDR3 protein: CASSLGGRAAEAFF
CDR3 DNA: TGTGCCAGCAGCTTAGGGGGCAGGGCGGCTGAAGCTTTCTTT

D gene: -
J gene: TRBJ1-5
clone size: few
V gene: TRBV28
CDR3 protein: CASSQQQGMGNQPQHF
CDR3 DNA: TGTGCCAGCAGTCAGCAACAGGGTATGGGCAATCAGCCCCAGCATTTT

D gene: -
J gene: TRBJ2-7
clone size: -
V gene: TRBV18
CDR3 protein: CASSNPLHYEQYF
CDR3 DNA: TGTGCCAGCTCAAACCCATTGCACTACGAGCAGTACTTC

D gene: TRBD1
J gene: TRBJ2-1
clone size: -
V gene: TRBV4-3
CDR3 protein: CASSQGDRYNEQFF
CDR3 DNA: TGCGCCAGCAGCCAAGGGGACAGATACAATGAGCAGTTCTTC

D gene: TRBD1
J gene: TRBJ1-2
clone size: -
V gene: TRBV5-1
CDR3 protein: CASRVGQTDWDGYTF
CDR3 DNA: TGCGCCAGCAGGGTGGGACAGACCGACTGGGATGGCTACACCTTC

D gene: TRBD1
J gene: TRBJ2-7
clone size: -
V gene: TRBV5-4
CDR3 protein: CASSLAGTGSYEQYF
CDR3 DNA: TGTGCCAGCAGCTTGGCCGGGACAGGGTCCTACGAGCAGTACTTC

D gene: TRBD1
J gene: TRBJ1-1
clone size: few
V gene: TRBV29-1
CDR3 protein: CSVVPAGGRTEAFF
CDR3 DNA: TGCAGCGTTGTCCCGGCAGGGGGTCGGACTGAAGCTTTCTTT

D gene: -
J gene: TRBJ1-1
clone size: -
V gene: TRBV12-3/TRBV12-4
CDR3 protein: CASRGGAEYTEAFF
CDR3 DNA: TGTGCCAGCAGGGGGGGAGCGGAGTACACTGAAGCTTTCTTT

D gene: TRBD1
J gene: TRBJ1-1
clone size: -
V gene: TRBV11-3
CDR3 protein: CASSLDNSAGGPYAAEAFF
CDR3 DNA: TGTGCCAGCAGCTTAGATAACTCGGCAGGGGGACCCTACGCGGCAGAAGCTTTCTTT

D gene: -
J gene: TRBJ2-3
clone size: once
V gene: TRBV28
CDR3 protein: CASYGSGRGNTDTQYF
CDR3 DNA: TGTGCCTCCTATGGTTCAGGGCGGGGAAACACAGATACGCAGTATTTT

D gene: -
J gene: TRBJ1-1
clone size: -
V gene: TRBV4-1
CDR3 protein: CASSQDRGSRVTEAFF
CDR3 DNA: TGCGCCAGCAGCCAAGACAGGGGATCAAGGGTTACTGAAGCTTTCTTT

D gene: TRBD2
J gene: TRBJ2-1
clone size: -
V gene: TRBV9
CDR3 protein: CAWAGTSYNEQFF
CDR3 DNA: TGTGCCTGGGCCGGGACTAGCTACAATGAGCAGTTCTTC

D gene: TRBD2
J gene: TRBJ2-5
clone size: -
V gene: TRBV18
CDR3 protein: CASSPRTSGETQYF
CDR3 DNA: TGTGCCAGCTCACCCCGGACTAGCGGGGAGACCCAGTACTTC

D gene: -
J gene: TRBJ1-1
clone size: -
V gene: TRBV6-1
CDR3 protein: CASSEEGGTEAFF
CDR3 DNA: TGTGCCAGCAGTGAAGAGGGGGGCACTGAAGCTTTCTTT

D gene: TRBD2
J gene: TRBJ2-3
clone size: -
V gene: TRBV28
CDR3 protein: CASSSPSASGSGTDTQYF
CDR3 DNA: TGTGCCAGCAGTTCGCCTTCGGCTAGCGGGAGTGGGACAGATACGCAGTATTTT

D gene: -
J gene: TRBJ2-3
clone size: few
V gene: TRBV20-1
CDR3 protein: CSASDYRDSLTDTQYF
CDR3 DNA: TGCAGTGCTAGTGACTACCGGGACTCTCTCACAGATACGCAGTATTTT

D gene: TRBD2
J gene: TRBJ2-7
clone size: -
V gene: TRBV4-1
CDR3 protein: CASSQVTSGRAFVQYF
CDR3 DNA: TGCGCCAGCAGCCAAGTGACTAGCGGGAGGGCCTTTGTGCAGTACTTC

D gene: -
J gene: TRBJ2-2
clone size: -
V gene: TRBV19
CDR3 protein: CASSPLALDANTGELFF
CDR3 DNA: TGTGCCAGTAGTCCCCTAGCGTTGGATGCGAACACCGGGGAGCTGTTTTTT

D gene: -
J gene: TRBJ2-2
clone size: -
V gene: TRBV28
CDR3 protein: CATYPTSGTSTGELFF
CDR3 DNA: TGTGCCACCTACCCAACATCCGGGACAAGCACCGGGGAGCTGTTTTTT

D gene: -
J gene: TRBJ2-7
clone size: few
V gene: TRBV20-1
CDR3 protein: CSASPPGEQYF
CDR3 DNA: TGCAGTGCTAGTCCCCCGGGGGAGCAGTACTTC

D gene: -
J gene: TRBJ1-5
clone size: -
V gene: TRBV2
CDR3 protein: CASSPGQNEQPQHF
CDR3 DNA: TGTGCCAGCAGCCCGGGACAAAACGAACAGCCCCAGCATTTT

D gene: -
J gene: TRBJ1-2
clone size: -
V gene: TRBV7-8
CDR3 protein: CASSPREGFNYGYTF
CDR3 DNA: TGTGCCAGCAGCCCTAGGGAGGGGTTCAACTATGGCTACACCTTC

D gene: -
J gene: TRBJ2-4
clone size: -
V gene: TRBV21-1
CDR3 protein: CASTESGRVNRNIQYF
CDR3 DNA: TGTGCCAGCACCGAAAGCGGGAGGGTTAATCGAAACATTCAGTACTTC

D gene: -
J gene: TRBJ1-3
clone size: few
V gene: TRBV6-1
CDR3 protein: CASSHGVGGGVRNTIYF
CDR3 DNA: TGTGCCAGCAGCCACGGAGTAGGTGGGGGCGTCCGAAACACCATATATTTT

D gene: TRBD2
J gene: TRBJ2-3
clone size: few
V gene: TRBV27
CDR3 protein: CASNSVSGSTDTQYF
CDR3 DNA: TGTGCCAGCAACTCGGTTAGCGGGTCAACAGATACGCAGTATTTT

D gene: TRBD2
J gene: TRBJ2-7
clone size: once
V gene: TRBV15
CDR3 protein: CATSSGRGGTYEQYF
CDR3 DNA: TGTGCCACCTCTAGCGGGAGGGGGGGAACCTACGAGCAGTACTTC